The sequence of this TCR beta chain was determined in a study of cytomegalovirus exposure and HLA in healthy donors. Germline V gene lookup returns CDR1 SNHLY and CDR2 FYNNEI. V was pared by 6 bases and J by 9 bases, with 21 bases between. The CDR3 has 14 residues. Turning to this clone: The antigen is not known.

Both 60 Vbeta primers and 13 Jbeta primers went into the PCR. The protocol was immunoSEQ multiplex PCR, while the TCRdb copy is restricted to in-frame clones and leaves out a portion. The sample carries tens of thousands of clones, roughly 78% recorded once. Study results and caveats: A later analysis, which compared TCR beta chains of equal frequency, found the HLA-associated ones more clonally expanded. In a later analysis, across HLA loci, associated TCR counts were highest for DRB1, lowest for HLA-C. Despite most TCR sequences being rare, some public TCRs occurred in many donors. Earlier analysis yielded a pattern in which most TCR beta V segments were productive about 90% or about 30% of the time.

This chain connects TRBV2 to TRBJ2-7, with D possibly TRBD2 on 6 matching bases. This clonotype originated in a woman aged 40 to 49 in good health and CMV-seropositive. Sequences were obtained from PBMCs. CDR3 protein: CASRIPGLPPVQYF. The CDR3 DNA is TGTGCCAGCAGGATACCGGGACTCCCACCGGTGCAGTACTTC.